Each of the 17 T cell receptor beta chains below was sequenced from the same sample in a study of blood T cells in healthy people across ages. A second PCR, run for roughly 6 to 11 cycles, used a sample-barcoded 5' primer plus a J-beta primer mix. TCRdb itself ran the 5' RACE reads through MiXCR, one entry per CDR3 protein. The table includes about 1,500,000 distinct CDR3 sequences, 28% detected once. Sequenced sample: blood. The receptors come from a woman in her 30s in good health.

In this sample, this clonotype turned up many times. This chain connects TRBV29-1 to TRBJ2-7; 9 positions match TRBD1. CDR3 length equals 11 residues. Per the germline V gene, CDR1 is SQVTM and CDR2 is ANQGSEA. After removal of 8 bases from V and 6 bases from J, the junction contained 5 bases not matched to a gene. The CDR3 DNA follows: TGCAGCTCATCGACAGGGGGCGAGCAGTACTTC. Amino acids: CSSSTGGEQYF.

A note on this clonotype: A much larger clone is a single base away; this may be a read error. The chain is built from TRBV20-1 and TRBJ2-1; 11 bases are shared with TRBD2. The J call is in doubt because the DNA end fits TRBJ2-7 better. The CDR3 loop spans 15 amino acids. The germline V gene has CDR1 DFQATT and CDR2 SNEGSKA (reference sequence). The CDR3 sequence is CSARTLAGAYNEQYF. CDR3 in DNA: TGCAGTGCTAGAACACTAGCGGGGGCCTACAATGAGCAGTACTTC.

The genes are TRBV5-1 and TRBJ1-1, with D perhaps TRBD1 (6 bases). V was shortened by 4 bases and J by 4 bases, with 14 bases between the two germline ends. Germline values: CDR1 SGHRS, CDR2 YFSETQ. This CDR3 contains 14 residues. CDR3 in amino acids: CASSGGQMSTEAFF. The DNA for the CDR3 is TGCGCCAGCAGCGGAGGACAGATGAGCACTGAAGCTTTCTTT.

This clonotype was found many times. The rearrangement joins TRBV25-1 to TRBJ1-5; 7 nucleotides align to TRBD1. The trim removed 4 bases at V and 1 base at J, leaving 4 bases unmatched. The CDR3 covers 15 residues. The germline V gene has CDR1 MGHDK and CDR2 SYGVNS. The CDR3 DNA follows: TGTGCCAGCAGTGCGGGACAGTGGAGCAATCAGCCCCAGCATTTT. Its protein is CASSAGQWSNQPQHF.

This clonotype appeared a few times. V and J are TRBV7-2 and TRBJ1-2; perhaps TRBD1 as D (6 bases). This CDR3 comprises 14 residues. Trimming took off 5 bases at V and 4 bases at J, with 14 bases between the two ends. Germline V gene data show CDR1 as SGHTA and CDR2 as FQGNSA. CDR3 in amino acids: CASSPTGQLYGYTF. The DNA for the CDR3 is TGTGCCAGCAGCCCAACCGGACAGCTCTATGGCTACACCTTC.

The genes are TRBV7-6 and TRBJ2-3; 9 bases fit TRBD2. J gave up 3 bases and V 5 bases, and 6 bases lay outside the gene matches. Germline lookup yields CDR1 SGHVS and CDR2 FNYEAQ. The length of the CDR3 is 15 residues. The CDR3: CASSASGRQTDTQYF. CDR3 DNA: TGTGCCAGCAGCGCAAGCGGGAGGCAGACAGATACGCAGTATTTT.

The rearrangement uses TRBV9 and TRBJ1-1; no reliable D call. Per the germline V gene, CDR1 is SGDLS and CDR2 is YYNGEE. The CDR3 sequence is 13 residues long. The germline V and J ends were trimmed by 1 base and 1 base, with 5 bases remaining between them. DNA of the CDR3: TGTGCCAGCAGCGTATCGGCGAACACTGAAGCTTTCTTT. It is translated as CASSVSANTEAFF.

This chain's CDR3 is CATSREQNTEAFF. The CDR3 DNA sequence: TGTGCCACCAGCAGAGAACAGAACACTGAAGCTTTCTTT. This chain joins TRBV15 and TRBJ1-1; D gene unclear. The CDR3 is 13 amino acids. CDR1 is LNHNV and CDR2 is YYDKDF in the germline V gene (reference sequence). V lost 0 bases and J lost 1, with 3 bases in between.

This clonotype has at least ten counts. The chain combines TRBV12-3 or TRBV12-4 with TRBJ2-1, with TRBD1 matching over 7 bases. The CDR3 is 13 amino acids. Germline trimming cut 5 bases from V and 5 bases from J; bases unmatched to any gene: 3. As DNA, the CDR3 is TGTGCCAGCAGTCCCACAGGGGACAATGAGCAGTTCTTC. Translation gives CASSPTGDNEQFF.

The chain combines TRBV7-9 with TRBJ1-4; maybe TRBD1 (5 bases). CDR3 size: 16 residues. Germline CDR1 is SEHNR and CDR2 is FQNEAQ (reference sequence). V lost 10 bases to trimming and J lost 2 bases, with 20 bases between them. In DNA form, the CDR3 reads TGTGCCATCCGTTCCGGGGCCCGAGGGACTAATGAAAAACTGTTTTTT. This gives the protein CAIRSGARGTNEKLFF.

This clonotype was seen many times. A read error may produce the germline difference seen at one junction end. The chain's CDR3 is CASSFQGSYEQYF. The CDR3 region has the DNA TGCGCCAGCAGCTTTCAGGGGTCCTACGAGCAGTACTTC. The chain joins TRBV12-3 or TRBV12-4 to TRBJ2-7; D perhaps matches TRBD1 (6 bases). The CDR3 runs to 13 residues.

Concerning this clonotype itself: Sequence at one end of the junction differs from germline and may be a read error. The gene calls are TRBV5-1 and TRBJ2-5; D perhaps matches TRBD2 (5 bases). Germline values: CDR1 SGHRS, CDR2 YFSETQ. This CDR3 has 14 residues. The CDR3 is CASCFSGFQETQYF. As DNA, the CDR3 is TGCGCCAGCTGCTTCAGCGGTTTTCAAGAGACCCAGTACTTC.

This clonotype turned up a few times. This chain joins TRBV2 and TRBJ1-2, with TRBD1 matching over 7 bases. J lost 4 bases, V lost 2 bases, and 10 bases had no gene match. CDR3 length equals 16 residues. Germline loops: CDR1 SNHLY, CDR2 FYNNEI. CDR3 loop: CASSETLAGGGYGYTF. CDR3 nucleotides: TGTGCCAGCAGTGAAACTCTCGCAGGGGGTGGCTATGGCTACACCTTC.

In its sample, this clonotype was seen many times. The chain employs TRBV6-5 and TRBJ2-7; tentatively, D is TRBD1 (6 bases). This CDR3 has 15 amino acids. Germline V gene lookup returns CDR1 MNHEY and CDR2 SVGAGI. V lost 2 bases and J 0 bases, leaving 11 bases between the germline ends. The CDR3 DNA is TGTGCCAGCAGTTACACGACAGGTGTCTCCTACGAGCAGTACTTC. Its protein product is CASSYTTGVSYEQYF.

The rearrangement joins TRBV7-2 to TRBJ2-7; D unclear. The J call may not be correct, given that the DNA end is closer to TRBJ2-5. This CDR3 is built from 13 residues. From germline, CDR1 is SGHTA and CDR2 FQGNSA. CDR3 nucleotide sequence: TGTGCCAGCAATTCCAGGATCGGGGAGACCCAGTACTTC. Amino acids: CASNSRIGETQYF.

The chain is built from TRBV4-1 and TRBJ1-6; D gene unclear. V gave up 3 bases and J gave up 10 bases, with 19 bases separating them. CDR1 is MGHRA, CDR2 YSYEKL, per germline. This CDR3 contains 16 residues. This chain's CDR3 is CASSQQLSGGGSPLHF. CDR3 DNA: TGCGCCAGCAGCCAGCAACTTTCAGGAGGCGGGTCACCCCTCCACTTT.

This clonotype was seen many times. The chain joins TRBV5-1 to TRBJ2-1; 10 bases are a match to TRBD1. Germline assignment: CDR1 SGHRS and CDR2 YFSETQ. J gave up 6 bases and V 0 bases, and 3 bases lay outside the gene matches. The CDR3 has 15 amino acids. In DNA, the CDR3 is TGCGCCAGCAGCTTGGGGGGACAGGGGTTCAATGAGCAGTTCTTC. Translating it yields CASSLGGQGFNEQFF.